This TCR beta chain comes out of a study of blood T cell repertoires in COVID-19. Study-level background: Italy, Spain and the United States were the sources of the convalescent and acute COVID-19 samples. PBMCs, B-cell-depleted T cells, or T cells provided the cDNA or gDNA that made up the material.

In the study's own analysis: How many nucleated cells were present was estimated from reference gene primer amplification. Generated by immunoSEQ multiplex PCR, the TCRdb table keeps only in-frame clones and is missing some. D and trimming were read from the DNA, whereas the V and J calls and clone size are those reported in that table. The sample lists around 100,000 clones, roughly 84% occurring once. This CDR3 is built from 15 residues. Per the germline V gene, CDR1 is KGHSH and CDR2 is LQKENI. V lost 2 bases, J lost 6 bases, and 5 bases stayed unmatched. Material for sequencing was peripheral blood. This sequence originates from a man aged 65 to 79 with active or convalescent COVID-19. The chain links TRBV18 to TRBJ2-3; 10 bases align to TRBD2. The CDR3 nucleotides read TGTGCCAGCTCACCAGTAGCGGGGGGTACCGATACGCAGTATTTT. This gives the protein CASSPVAGGTDTQYF.